The 26 T cell receptor beta chains given below trace back to one sample, sequenced in a study (dated by TCRdb to between 2014 and 2017). The method was 5' RACE. Data came from an Illumina MiSeq. TCRdb reran the public reads through fastp at Q25 and MiXCR, keeping productive beta chains. Rows with a matching CDR3 protein are joined into one entry that keeps the most common DNA and genes. The sample data list approximately 31,000 distinct CDR3 sequences, and under 30% of these were observed just once. The ten biggest clones cover roughly 3.7% of the sample. The sequenced sample was naive CD4+ T cells sorted from a lymph node. The cell subset or site label, read with the paper, signifies: naive CD4+ T cells, CD4+CD45RA+CD25-. All receptors come from a female donor with breast cancer.

The chain combines TRBV20-1 with TRBJ2-7; TRBD2 is a possible D gene (6 bases). The CDR3 totals 15 residues. Germline values: CDR1 DFQATT, CDR2 SNEGSKA (reference sequence). V lost 2 bases and J lost 3, with 17 bases in between. CDR3 sequence (DNA): TGCAGTGCTAGACGCGGCGGCGGGATTCTCTACGAGCAGTACTTC. Residues: CSARRGGGILYEQYF.

This clonotype was counted a few times. The DNA for the CDR3 is TGCAGTGCTCGCGACAGGGGACGGCACACTGAAGCTTTCTTT. It specifies CSARDRGRHTEAFF. This sequence joins TRBV20-1 and TRBJ1-1; 8 bases are a match to TRBD1. The CDR3 has 14 amino acids. The germline V gene has CDR1 DFQATT and CDR2 SNEGSKA (reference sequence). V lost 5 bases to trimming and J lost 3 bases; unmatched junction nucleotides: 8.

This clonotype is medium-sized within its sample. The V gene is TRBV29-1, the J gene TRBJ1-1, with D hard to call. The V gene's germline CDR1 is SQVTM and CDR2 ANQGSEA. The CDR3 is made up of 8 amino acids. Trimming removed 3 bases from V and 11 bases from J, with 4 bases in between. This CDR3 is CSVDSAFF. The CDR3 bases are TGCAGCGTTGACTCGGCTTTCTTT.

In this sample, this clonotype is medium-sized (0.01 to 0.1%). The chain combines TRBV9 with TRBJ1-4; a weak D match, TRBD1 (5 bases). Germline CDR1 SGDLS, CDR2 YYNGEE. The V and J ends lost 0 bases and 8 bases respectively, with 14 bases between them. CDR3 length equals 15 residues. CDR3 DNA: TGTGCCAGCAGCGTAGGCGACAGCCAAGGGGAAAAACTGTTTTTT. It specifies CASSVGDSQGEKLFF. Supplemented by reference TRBV9 and TRBJ1-4, the full variable domain reads DSGVTQTPKHLITATGQRVTLRCSPRSGDLSVYWYQQSLDQGLQFLIQYYNGEERAKGNILERFSAQQFPDLHSELNLSSLELGDSALYFCASSVGDSQGEKLFFGSGTQLSVL.

Note on this clonotype: A much more abundant neighbour one base away suggests this may be a read error. The chain uses TRBV29-1 and TRBJ1-1; D unclear. CDR3 length equals 11 residues. Per germline, CDR1 SQVTM and CDR2 ANQGSEA. CDR3 residues: CSVEMNAEAFF. DNA for the CDR3: TGCAGCGTTGAAATGAACGCTGAAGCTTTCTTT.

On this clonotype itself: It may be a read error: a sequence one base away is much more abundant. The chain links TRBV29-1 to TRBJ2-3; D assignment may be TRBD1 or TRBD2 (6 bases each). Germline V gene data show CDR1 as SQVTM and CDR2 as ANQGSEA. The CDR3 runs 15 residues. The CDR3 sequence is CSAEDIRGPKDTQYF. The CDR3 DNA reads TGCAGCGCTGAAGATATTCGGGGGCCGAAAGATACGCAGTATTTT.

The CDR3 is CSARSTSGINEQYF. CDR3 DNA: TGCAGTGCTAGGTCGACTAGCGGGATCAACGAGCAGTACTTC. This rearrangement joins TRBV20-1 to TRBJ2-7; 11 bases are a match to TRBD2. The V segment lost 3 bases and the J segment 5 bases; nucleotides outside the gene matches: 6. The CDR3 is 14 amino acids. The V gene's germline CDR1 is DFQATT and CDR2 SNEGSKA (reference sequence).

The chain carries TRBV5-1 and TRBJ2-6; unclear D gene. The CDR3 length is 13 residues. V was trimmed by 4 bases and J by 5 bases, leaving 7 bases between them. Germline V gives CDR1 SGHRS, CDR2 YFSETQ. The CDR3 DNA is TGCGCCAGCAGCATCCAACGGGCCAACGTCCTGACTTTC. This encodes CASSIQRANVLTF. The full variable domain, completed using reference TRBV5-1 and TRBJ2-6, is KAGVTQTPRYLIKTRGQQVTLSCSPISGHRSVSWYQQTPGQGLQFLFEYFSETQRNKGNFPGRFSGRQFSNSRSEMNVSTLELGDSALYLCASSIQRANVLTFGAGSRLTVL.

V gene TRBV6-5 combines with J gene TRBJ1-1; 8 bases align to TRBD1. Germline V CDR1 and CDR2: MNHEY, SVGAGI. Losses at the gene ends were 0 bases for V and 3 bases for J; bases not matched to a gene: 6. The CDR3 has 16 amino acids. CDR3 protein: CASSYSIQGADTEAFF. DNA for the CDR3: TGTGCCAGCAGTTACTCGATTCAGGGGGCGGACACTGAAGCTTTCTTT.

This clonotype has just a few counts. The conserved phenylalanine or tryptophan is not found at the CDR3 terminus, so this likely reflects a read error. V and J are TRBV6-6 and TRBJ2-7, with D hard to call. The germline gives CDR1 MNHNY, CDR2 SVGAGI (reference sequence). Trimming cost V 8 bases and J 0 bases, with 11 bases left between them. The CDR3 is 13 residues long. CDR3 nucleotide sequence: TGTGCCAGCCTAGAAGGTGGCTCCTACGAGCAGTACCTC. It codes for CASLEGGSYEQYL.

This clonotype has more than one count but fewer than ten. The V gene is TRBV18, the J gene TRBJ2-5; 7 bases are shared with TRBD2. Per germline, CDR1 KGHSH and CDR2 LQKENI. The V segment lost 2 bases and the J segment 7 bases; nucleotides outside the gene matches: 4. The CDR3 runs 13 residues. This CDR3 reads CASSPGRGLTQYF. The CDR3 bases are TGTGCCAGCTCACCAGGGAGGGGCCTGACCCAGTACTTC.

The chain combines TRBV7-6 with TRBJ2-1; 9 positions match TRBD2. Germline loops: CDR1 SGHVS, CDR2 FNYEAQ. The CDR3 sequence is 13 residues long. With V trimmed by 5 bases and J by 6 bases, 2 bases remained unmatched. The CDR3 protein is CASSGGLANEQFF. The CDR3 DNA reads as TGTGCCAGCAGCGGGGGACTAGCCAATGAGCAGTTCTTC. Looking up the rest from reference TRBV7-6 and TRBJ2-1 gives the full variable domain: GAGVSQSPRYKVTKRGQDVALRCDPISGHVSLYWYRQALGQGPEFLTYFNYEAQQDKSGLPNDRFSAERPEGSISTLTIQRTEQRDSAMYRCASSGGLANEQFFGPGTRLTVL.

This clonotype was seen a few times. V is TRBV20-1 and J is TRBJ2-2; 12 nucleotides agree with TRBD2. Germline V gene lookup returns CDR1 DFQATT and CDR2 SNEGSKA (reference sequence). CDR3 length: 15 amino acids. V was pared by 6 bases and J by 0 bases, with 2 bases of the junction left unmatched. CDR3 nucleotides: TGCAGTGCGGGACTAGCGGGCGCGAACACCGGGGAGCTGTTTTTT. Amino acid sequence: CSAGLAGANTGELFF.

The sample holds many counts of this clonotype. V gene TRBV6-5 combines with J gene TRBJ1-1; D unresolved. Per the germline V gene, CDR1 is MNHEY and CDR2 is SVGAGI. The V end lost 6 bases, the J end lost 3 bases, and 8 bases lay between the germline ends. The CDR3 runs 12 residues. The CDR3 is CASRRGDTEAFF. The CDR3 region has the DNA TGTGCCAGCAGGCGGGGAGACACTGAAGCTTTCTTT.

Of note for this clonotype: A much larger clonotype is one base distant, so this may be a read error. The CDR3 protein is CACSQSHQRLYGYTF. The CDR3 DNA sequence: TGTGCCTGCAGCCAAAGTCACCAGCGCCTCTATGGCTACACCTTC. The chain links TRBV3-1 to TRBJ1-2; D unresolved. CDR1 is LGHDT and CDR2 is YNNKEL in the germline V gene (reference sequence). This CDR3 is 15 amino acids long.

The chain uses TRBV11-3 and TRBJ2-3; 12 nucleotides match TRBD2. The CDR3 spans 17 residues. CDR1 and CDR2 (germline): SGHNT, YENEEA. The V segment lost 5 bases and the J segment 2 bases; nucleotides outside the gene matches: 8. The CDR3 region has the DNA TGTGCCAGCAGCACCAGACTAGCGGGGGCCCTCACAGATACGCAGTATTTT. This codes for CASSTRLAGALTDTQYF.

CDR3 DNA sequence: TGTGCCAGCAGTTTGGCATGGGGCACTGAAGCTTTCTTT. Protein sequence: CASSLAWGTEAFF. This sequence joins TRBV12-3 or TRBV12-4 and TRBJ1-1; D unresolved. The V gene lost 3 bases and the J gene lost 4 bases, with 9 bases spanning the gap. CDR3 length: 13 amino acids.

This clonotype has a handful of counts. This rearrangement joins TRBV27 to TRBJ2-5; tentative D call: TRBD2 (6 bases). The V end was cut by 6 bases, the J end by 3 bases, with 17 bases between. The CDR3 extends over 15 amino acids. Germline V gene lookup returns CDR1 MNHEY and CDR2 SMNVEV (reference sequence). The CDR3 loop is CASSLDPRREETQYF. In nucleotides, the CDR3 is TGTGCCAGCAGCTTAGACCCCAGGAGGGAAGAGACCCAGTACTTC.

V usage is TRBV5-5 and J usage is TRBJ2-5; no reliable D call. The CDR3 consists of 14 residues. CDR1 is SGHKS and CDR2 is YYEKEE in the germline V gene (reference sequence). Trimming left V 3 bases short and J 3 bases short, with 12 bases between. CDR3 amino acids: CASSSLGPEETQYF. CDR3 nucleotide sequence: TGTGCCAGCAGCTCGCTCGGTCCTGAAGAGACCCAGTACTTC. Full variable domain (outside the CDR3, taken from reference TRBV5-5 and TRBJ2-5): DAGVTQSPTHLIKTRGQQVTLRCSPISGHKSVSWYQQVLGQGPQFIFQYYEKEERGRGNFPDRFSARQFPNYSSELNVNALLLGDSALYLCASSSLGPEETQYFGPGTRLLVL.

Comment on this clonotype: A much larger clone differs from this one at a single base, so this may be a read error. The CDR3 does not close with the conserved phenylalanine or tryptophan, likely indicating a read error. CDR3 sequence: CASSAGRSYNEQFS. DNA of the CDR3: TGTGCCAGCAGCGCCGGCCGGTCCTACAATGAGCAGTTCTCC. The chain is built from TRBV9 and TRBJ2-1; D gene uncertain. CDR1 and CDR2 from the germline V gene are SGDLS and YYNGEE. Trimming cost V 3 bases and J 1 base, with 8 bases left between them. This CDR3 has 14 residues.

There are many counts of this clonotype. The rearrangement uses TRBV9 and TRBJ2-2; D perhaps matches TRBD2 (5 bases). Looked up from germline, CDR1 is SGDLS and CDR2 is YYNGEE. CDR3 size: 14 residues. Trimming left V 0 bases short and J 9 bases short, with 12 bases between. The CDR3 is CASSVVVEARELFF. For the CDR3, the DNA is TGTGCCAGCAGCGTAGTTGTGGAGGCTAGGGAGCTGTTTTTT.

In its sample, this clonotype was seen a few times. CDR3 bases: TGTGCCAGCAGTGTCCGGGACAGGTTCTACGAGCAGTACTTC. Amino acids: CASSVRDRFYEQYF. The V and J genes are TRBV27 and TRBJ2-7, with 8 bases identical to TRBD1. The CDR3 runs to 14 residues. V shed 5 bases, J shed 3 bases, and the junction held 6 bases outside the gene matches. Germline assignment: CDR1 MNHEY and CDR2 SMNVEV (reference sequence).

This clonotype was seen more than once but under ten times. The gene calls are TRBV20-1 and TRBJ2-1; 12 bases align to TRBD2. The J segment lost 8 bases and the V segment lost 2 bases, leaving 4 bases of the junction unmatched. The CDR3 runs 14 residues. Germline lookup yields CDR1 DFQATT and CDR2 SNEGSKA (reference sequence). CDR3 bases: TGCAGTGCTAGACTAGCGGGGGGGCATTATGAGCAGTTCTTC. The encoded protein is CSARLAGGHYEQFF.

This clonotype was counted many times. The chain couples TRBV5-1 to TRBJ2-7; TRBD1 matches 7 bases. After removal of 0 bases from V and 6 bases from J, the junction contained 6 bases not matched to a gene. In germline, CDR1 is SGHRS, CDR2 YFSETQ. The CDR3 has 14 residues. CDR3 protein: CASSLGQGISEQYF. The CDR3, as DNA: TGCGCCAGCAGCTTGGGACAGGGAATTTCCGAGCAGTACTTC.

This chain joins TRBV18 and TRBJ2-3; D unclear. Looked up from germline, CDR1 is KGHSH and CDR2 is LQKENI. This CDR3 spans 13 amino acids. The germline V and J ends were trimmed by 4 bases and 3 bases, with 8 bases remaining between them. DNA for the CDR3: TGTGCCAGCTCACACGGACGGACAGATACGCAGTATTTT. Translated: CASSHGRTDTQYF.

This clonotype appeared many times. This sequence joins TRBV6-5 and TRBJ1-3; TRBD1 aligns across 8 bases. Germline V CDR1 and CDR2: MNHEY, SVGAGI. V trimming: 5 bases; J trimming: 0 bases; junction bases outside the gene matches: 6. This CDR3 is built from 16 residues. The CDR3 here is CASSLGQAISGNTIYF. The CDR3 DNA follows: TGTGCCAGCAGTCTGGGACAGGCGATCTCTGGAAACACCATATATTTT.